Detailed here is one T cell receptor (beta chain). This clone was detected only once. No antigen is known for it. The record has no base qualities; no much larger clone is one base away. Counted from cysteine to phenylalanine, this CDR3 has 17 amino acids. The retained sequence is limited to the CDR3, 51 bases, with the frame set at the first base. In the germline V gene, CDR1 corresponds to SGHVT and CDR2 to SQSDAQ. The junction shows trimming of 0 bases on V and 5 bases on J, plus 19 bases between the germline ends. The record originates from a study of shared T cell receptors in the human thymus (dated by TCRdb to the early 2020s). Some background on the complete study: The study investigated the way shared, self-reactive T-cell receptor alpha chains are produced in the human thymus.

Library preparation employed the immunoSEQ multiplex PCR assay. In its TCRdb copy, this immuneACCESS table keeps in-frame sequences only and misses some clones. Where compared with another copy, unresolved V genes explain less than half of these, and the others have no known cause. In all, the sample holds about 610,000 clones, and approximately 88% of those were seen once. The ten largest clones capture 0.01% of the sample. This same sample was also part of a study on human thymus T cells. As described in the second report: Donors were immunologically healthy infants undergoing open corrective cardiac surgery for congenital heart defects in Finland. The thymus tissue came from surgical resects taken out during corrective cardiac surgery. Usage of V and J gene segments appeared to be biased in both the thymic and the peripheral blood repertoires. The related research found that thymic TCR repertoires overlapped highly between unrelated individuals. TCR alpha and beta repertoires from roughly eight infant thymus samples and a few related peripheral blood samples were characterized in the study. Donor ages ranged from roughly 7 to 244 days, and the cohort comprised six or seven male and a couple of female infants. Thymocytes were mechanically released from the tissue and were stored as pellets of roughly 9.5-30 million cells at -70 degrees C. Genomic DNA was extracted from frozen cell pellets with a QIAsymphony instrument. Using the immunoSEQ multiplex PCR assay, the TCRB and TCRAD loci were amplified from a standardized quantity of quality-controlled genomic DNA. The V(D)J region was spanned by amplicons of a length sufficient to cover the CDR3 and to identify V and J genes. The amplicons were sequenced on an Illumina platform via the commercial immunoSEQ service. Primer bias and sequencing errors were corrected as previously described, and TCRAD and TCRB definitions were based on the IMGT database. The repertoires were analysed using immunoSEQ Analyzer 3.0 and VDJTools for basic statistics, V/J segment usage, diversity estimates, rarefaction and pairwise overlap. Diversity was estimated using the Chao1, ChaoE, Efron-Thisted, Shannon and inverse Simpson indices, and was also estimated on datasets down-sampled to the size of the smallest sample. Repertoire overlap was determined by strict matching of CDR3 nucleotide sequence, V gene and J gene, and Jaccard-based multidimensional scaling clustering was applied. On average, thymus samples gave hundreds of thousands of unique TCRB clonotypes, whereas blood samples gave 80,000 to 85,000.

The material sequenced was thymocytes. The clonotype originates from a boy under three years old with a congenital heart defect. Donor details come from another sample of the same person, matched by shared clones. The rearranged segments are TRBV7-4 and TRBJ1-2, with the D gene uncertain. The CDR3 here reads CASSLATPAARSYGYTF. Read as DNA, the sequence is TGTGCCAGCAGCTTAGCGACCCCGGCGGCAAGGAGTTATGGCTACACCTTC. The CDR3, completed at both ends by the reference TRBV7-4 and TRBJ1-2 genes, gives the full variable domain GAGVSQSPRYKVAKRGRDVALRCDSISGHVTLYWYRQTLGQGSEVLTYSQSDAQRDKSGRPSGRFSAERPERSVSTLKIQRTEQGDSAVYLCASSLATPAARSYGYTFGSGTRLTVV.